The clone carrying this T cell receptor (beta chain) has at least ten counts. The antigen is undetermined. This specimen belongs to a study of T-cell memory formation after mild COVID-19. The germline CDR1 and CDR2 sequences are SNHLY and FYNNEI. CDR3 length: 12 amino acids. The V and J ends lost 6 bases and 7 bases respectively, with 12 bases between them. Each CDR3 protein is one row after TCRdb ran MiXCR on the 5' RACE reads. Here the sample spans 150,000 to 200,000 distinct CDR3 sequences, roughly 10% being singletons. Study findings and constraints: A balance of CD4 and CD8 characterized clones contracting day 15 to 85, whereas later expanders leaned CD4+.

This receptor was taken from a man younger than 35 who had mild COVID-19 (a few samples of this study predate the infection). Cell type and time point are not known. The sample consisted of PBMCs or a T cell subset sorted from them (not recorded which). The V and J genes are TRBV2 and TRBJ2-5; no definite D call. The CDR3 is CASSGSLGTQYF. The CDR3 DNA reads TGTGCCAGCAGCGGGTCTCTTGGGACCCAGTACTTC.